This TCR beta chain was documented in a study of T cells expressing NK-cell markers. Overall study context: Sequencing covered eight donors, seven HCMV-seropositive and one seronegative.

This CDR3 contains 15 residues. Germline CDR1 is SGHTA and CDR2 is FQGNSA. For this clonotype: Its target is unknown.

General study results and limits: HCMV specificity of the expanded NKG2C+ T cell clones was not established. More than five donors had dominant NKG2C+ clonotypes that comprised about 1.0-7.0% of their CD8+ T cells.

5'RACE template switching with UMIs generated TCR beta cDNA. TCRdb re-called the 5' RACE reads, yielding one record per CDR3 amino acid sequence without DNA. Its listing shows 500,000 to 700,000 distinct CDR3 sequences. This rearrangement joins TRBV7-2 to TRBJ2-7; the TCRdb call, TRBD2, lacks DNA for checking. Sequenced: blood T cells: a sorted CD56 or NKG2C T cell subset, CD4+ or CD8+ T cells, or bulk PBMC T cells (not recorded which). The receptor was isolated from a man younger than 35 in good health. This CDR3 reads CASSPGLVGTYEQYF.